Following are 15 T cell receptor beta chains from one sample sequenced in a study of a mutant IDH1 vaccine in newly diagnosed glioma. As to time point: week 23, last vaccination. The study gave 300 ug of mutant IDH1 20-mer peptide per vaccine dose, with topical imiquimod. Antigens of these TCRs are unknown. Sequenced by immunoSEQ multiplex PCR; TCRdb stores in-frame clones only, minus some. The data contain about 60,000 clones, 84% of them singletons. The material sequenced was PBMCs, taken from a glioma patient whose treatment included an IDH1 peptide vaccine. These receptors were collected from a man aged 18 to 29 with glioma.

The J gene is TRBJ1-1, the V gene TRBV6-5, with unresolved D. With 0 bases removed from V and 1 base from J, the gap between germline ends came to 6 bases. The CDR3 is made up of 14 amino acids. The germline CDR1 and CDR2 sequences are MNHEY and SVGAGI. In DNA form, the CDR3 reads TGTGCCAGCAGTTACTCGGAACGGAACACTGAAGCTTTCTTT. Residues: CASSYSERNTEAFF.

The V call is TRBV7-6, the J call TRBJ2-5; 8 bases line up with TRBD2. V was clipped by 6 bases and J by 3 bases; unmatched bases: 12. This CDR3 has 16 amino acids. The germline CDR1 and CDR2 sequences are SGHVS and FNYEAQ. The chain's CDR3 is CASRNTGGGRKETQYF. CDR3 coding DNA: TGTGCCAGCAGGAACACCGGGGGGGGGCGGAAAGAGACCCAGTACTTC.

This chain uses TRBV28 with TRBJ2-7; no definite D call. CDR1 is MDHEN and CDR2 is SYDVKM in the germline V gene. V lost 7 bases, J lost 5 bases, and 21 bases lay in between. The CDR3 extends over 15 amino acids. The CDR3 reads CASKPFRSGSNEQYF. DNA for the CDR3: TGTGCCAGCAAGCCCTTTCGCAGTGGGTCTAACGAGCAGTACTTC.

The rearrangement joins TRBV10-3 to TRBJ2-1; no clear D gene. CDR1 is ENHRY, CDR2 SYGVKD, per germline. The V end was cut by 6 bases, the J end by 4 bases, with 13 bases between. The CDR3 spans 14 residues. In DNA, the CDR3 is TGTGCCATCAGGGCCGACGGTCGATACAATGAGCAGTTCTTC. It codes for CAIRADGRYNEQFF.

The chain uses TRBV4-3 and TRBJ1-2; D remains unclear. The CDR3 has 13 amino acids. V shed 1 base and J shed 4 bases, with 7 bases lying between them. Looked up from germline, CDR1 is LGHNA and CDR2 is YSLEER. CDR3 in DNA: TGCGCCAGCAGCCAAGGGACGTCCTATGGCTACACCTTC. It translates to CASSQGTSYGYTF.

This clone occurred a few times. CDR3 DNA sequence: TGTGCCATCAGTGCGAGGAACACTGAAGCTTTCTTT. Translation: CAISARNTEAFF. V usage is TRBV10-3 and J usage is TRBJ1-1; unclear D gene. The ends were cut back, 4 bases at V and 1 base at J, with 4 bases in the middle. CDR3 length: 12 amino acids. Germline CDR1 is ENHRY and CDR2 is SYGVKD.

This chain joins TRBV6-5 and TRBJ1-3; TRBD1 is a possible D gene (6 bases). The CDR3 is 15 amino acids. Germline V gene sequence: CDR1 MNHEY, CDR2 SVGAGI. V was trimmed by 6 bases and J by 0 bases, leaving 12 bases between them. CDR3: CASSSDSLSGNTIYF. CDR3 DNA sequence: TGTGCCAGCAGCTCGGACAGCCTCTCTGGAAACACCATATATTTT.

This rearrangement joins TRBV6-5 to TRBJ1-1, with D unclear. The germline gives CDR1 MNHEY, CDR2 SVGAGI. V was shortened by 0 bases and J by 4 bases, with 3 bases between the two germline ends. The CDR3 is 12 amino acids. The CDR3 bases are TGTGCCAGCAGTTACTCGAGCACTGAAGCTTTCTTT. Translated: CASSYSSTEAFF.

This clone was detected a few times. This chain uses TRBV28 with TRBJ1-1; D ambiguous. Germline CDR1 and CDR2: MDHEN and SYDVKM. This CDR3 has 11 amino acids. Trimming cost V 4 bases and J 7 bases, with 7 bases left between them. CDR3 nucleotides: TGTGCCAGCAGTTATCCCAGTGAAGCTTTCTTT. Encoded protein: CASSYPSEAFF.

The chain combines TRBV5-4 with TRBJ1-1; D is unresolved. The ends were cut back, 0 bases at V and 4 bases at J, with 13 bases in the middle. The CDR3 runs to 15 residues. Germline loops: CDR1 SGHNT, CDR2 YYREEE (reference sequence). CDR3 residues: CASSLGAGMGTEAFF. DNA of the CDR3: TGTGCCAGCAGCTTGGGGGCGGGGATGGGCACTGAAGCTTTCTTT.

V usage is TRBV6-6 and J usage is TRBJ2-7, with D maybe TRBD2 (6 bases). This CDR3 comprises 16 residues. The germline CDR1 and CDR2 sequences are MNHNY and SVGAGI (reference sequence). Trimming pared 0 bases from V and 3 bases from J, leaving 15 bases between. In nucleotides, the CDR3 is TGTGCCAGCAGTTACTCACCCCCCGGTAGCGGCTACGAGCAGTACTTC. This encodes CASSYSPPGSGYEQYF.

This clone appeared once. The chain employs TRBV7-6 and TRBJ1-2; 9 bases align to TRBD1. The trim removed 4 bases at V and 4 bases at J, leaving 7 bases unmatched. This CDR3 is built from 15 residues. Germline CDR1 SGHVS, CDR2 FNYEAQ. In DNA, the CDR3 is TGTGCCAGCAGCTCCGGGACAGGGACCCCCTATGGCTACACCTTC. It specifies CASSSGTGTPYGYTF.

In its sample, this clone was seen once. The chain employs TRBV15 and TRBJ2-7, with D possibly matching TRBD1 (5 bases). Trimming stripped 3 bases from V and 0 bases from J, with 9 bases between. From germline, CDR1 is LNHNV and CDR2 YYDKDF (reference sequence). The CDR3 is made up of 14 amino acids. The CDR3 coding sequence is TGTGCCACCAGCAGCGACAGATTCTCCTACGAGCAGTACTTC. Protein sequence: CATSSDRFSYEQYF.

This clone was observed a single time. The chain couples TRBV6-1 to TRBJ2-3; TRBD1 might be the D (6 bases). CDR1 MNHNS and CDR2 SASEGT come from the germline V gene. Trimming removed 5 bases at V and 2 bases at J, with 8 bases between. The CDR3 is 13 residues long. CDR3 nucleotides: TGTGCCAGCAGTCGACAGGTCACAGATACGCAGTATTTT. It specifies CASSRQVTDTQYF.

The chain recombines TRBV7-8 with TRBJ1-5, with D perhaps TRBD1 (5 bases). V lost 5 bases, J lost 6 bases, and 11 bases lay in between. CDR1 and CDR2 (germline): SGHVS, FQNEAQ. The CDR3 length is 13 residues. In DNA, the CDR3 is TGTGCCAGCAGCCTCGGTGGGGGTCAGCCCCAGCATTTT. Residues: CASSLGGGQPQHF.